What follows is one T cell receptor (beta chain) and its context. The antigen remains undetermined. All patients were treatment-naive before thyroid surgery. This record belongs to a study of metastatic and nonmetastatic thyroid tumors. Per the original methods: A classifier of distant metastasis in papillary thyroid cancer was built from CDR3 differences (across clinicopathological groups). TCRdb re-called the PCR reads through MiXCR. These V and J calls derive from TCRdb rather than the authors' analysis. The table has 15,000 to 20,000 clones, less than 30% seen once. Trimming removed 2 bases from V and 3 bases from J, with 23 bases in between. The germline V gene encodes CDR1 ENHRY and CDR2 SYGVKD. CDR3 length: 18 residues. Findings and caveats of the study: Malignant tumors reportedly showed significantly higher TCR beta diversity than benign nodules in both blood and tumor.

This sequence originates from a male donor with papillary thyroid cancer or a benign thyroid nodule (not recorded which). Some clones in this sample may be carry-over from other donors' samples. Sequences were obtained from tumor tissue. The chain carries TRBV10-3 and TRBJ2-7; D possibly corresponds to TRBD1 (6 bases). CDR3: CAISERGTTGSSLYEQYF. The DNA of the CDR3 is TGTGCCATCAGTGAGAGGGGTACGACAGGCTCCTCTCTCTACGAGCAGTACTTC.